A selection of T cell receptor beta chains follows, all from one sample in a study of response to subunit inactivated influenza vaccine. One entry per CDR3 protein results from TCRdb running MiXCR on the RT-PCR reads. The sample includes about 540,000 distinct CDR3 sequences, roughly a quarter of them seen just once. The data were also submitted as part of a second study, on T cells expressing NK-cell markers.

The source was CD4+ T cells sorted from PBMCs, collected roughly 13 days after vaccination. The source is a man aged 45-65 years who received an inactivated influenza vaccine. Both conserved end residues are part of each CDR3. The order of the fields is V gene, clone size, J gene, CDR3 length, D gene, CDR3 protein, CDR3 DNA. The D gene is left open where the match is weak. Size values are once, few and many counts, or a class for expanded clones, and some rows have none.

>TRBV14|few|TRBJ1-2|15|.
CASSHTGGDYYGYTF
TGTGCCAGCAGCCACACCGGGGGGGACTACTATGGCTACACCTTC
>TRBV20-1|.|TRBJ1-5|12|.
CSAGRRGQPQHF
TGCAGTGCTGGACGCAGGGGTCAGCCCCAGCATTTT
>TRBV12-3/TRBV12-4|.|TRBJ2-1|11|.
CASGQFNEQFF
TGTGCCAGCGGACAGTTCAATGAGCAGTTCTTC
>TRBV5-1|.|TRBJ2-7|13|TRBD1
CASNGDRGNEQYF
TGCGCCAGCAACGGGGACAGGGGTAACGAGCAGTACTTC
>TRBV5-1|.|TRBJ2-5|15|TRBD2
CASSWTSGGGETQYF
TGCGCCAGCAGCTGGACTAGCGGAGGGGGGGAGACCCAGTACTTC
>TRBV7-2|few|TRBJ1-1|15|.
CASSLEGSGRAEAFF
TGTGCCAGCAGCTTAGAAGGTTCGGGAAGGGCTGAAGCTTTCTTT
>TRBV5-1|few|TRBJ1-3|18|.
CASSLDSWAAKDGNTIYF
TGCGCCAGCAGCTTGGACTCATGGGCTGCTAAGGATGGAAACACCATATATTTT
>TRBV6-2/TRBV6-3|many|TRBJ1-2|15|.
CASSHAPDRSYGYTF
TGTGCCAGCAGTCATGCCCCCGACAGGAGCTATGGCTACACCTTC
>TRBV20-1|.|TRBJ2-4|16|TRBD1
CSAGTGLPPAKNIQYF
TGCAGTGCCGGGACAGGGCTTCCTCCAGCCAAAAACATTCAGTACTTC
>TRBV4-2|.|TRBJ2-5|16|.
CASSAGGGQVGETQYF
TGTGCCAGCAGCGCCGGAGGAGGGCAAGTCGGAGAGACCCAGTACTTC
>TRBV6-1|.|TRBJ1-6|13|.
CASSPRRNSPLHF
TGTGCCAGCAGTCCGAGGAGGAATTCACCCCTCCACTTT
>TRBV10-3|.|TRBJ1-6|14|.
CAISESDRGVPLHF
TGTGCCATCAGTGAGTCAGACCGGGGAGTACCCCTCCACTTT
>TRBV20-1|few|TRBJ2-5|14|.
CSAPEPSMKETQYF
TGCAGTGCCCCCGAACCCTCTATGAAGGAGACCCAGTACTTC
>TRBV5-5|.|TRBJ2-3|17|TRBD1
CASSPLVQGTGANTQYF
TGTGCCAGCAGCCCCCTGGTGCAAGGGACAGGGGCAAATACGCAGTATTTT
>TRBV5-6|.|TRBJ2-5|16|.
CASSSAGQRIQETQYF
TGTGCCAGCAGCTCCGCCGGACAGCGAATCCAAGAGACCCAGTACTTC
>TRBV4-1|few|TRBJ2-4|22|TRBD2
CASSQDPPETSGRELAKNIQYF
TGCGCCAGCAGCCAAGATCCCCCCGAGACTAGCGGGAGGGAGCTAGCCAAAAACATTCAGTACTTC
>TRBV5-1|.|TRBJ2-7|17|TRBD2
CASSQIGTRTSGGEQYF
TGCGCCAGCAGCCAGATTGGCACGAGGACTAGCGGGGGCGAGCAGTACTTC
>TRBV29-1|few|TRBJ1-2|11|.
CSVTHSDGYTF
TGCAGCGTTACACACAGCGATGGCTACACCTTC
>TRBV7-9|.|TRBJ2-3|15|TRBD1
CASSLGTGSADTQYF
TGTGCCAGCAGCTTAGGGACAGGGTCCGCAGATACGCAGTATTTT
>TRBV10-3|few|TRBJ2-5|14|TRBD2
CAISYVSGRETQYF
TGTGCCATCAGTTATGTTAGCGGGAGAGAGACCCAGTACTTC
>TRBV6-2/TRBV6-3|.|TRBJ2-7|16|TRBD2
CASSSWTSGRRNEQYF
TGTGCCAGCAGTTCCTGGACTAGCGGGAGGAGGAACGAGCAGTACTTC
>TRBV5-1|.|TRBJ2-7|13|.
CASGDGYSYEQYF
TGCGCCAGCGGGGACGGTTATTCCTACGAGCAGTACTTC
>TRBV4-3|few|TRBJ2-2|16|.
CASSQRSGPGAGELFF
TGCGCCAGCAGCCAACGCTCGGGGCCGGGCGCCGGGGAGCTGTTTTTT
>TRBV20-1|.|TRBJ2-1|15|.
CSATHWQRVYNEQFF
TGCAGTGCTACCCATTGGCAGCGGGTGTACAATGAGCAGTTCTTC
>TRBV12-3/TRBV12-4|once|TRBJ2-1|15|.
CASSLVAGIGNEQFF
TGTGCCAGCAGTTTAGTGGCAGGGATAGGCAATGAGCAGTTCTTC
>TRBV28|.|TRBJ2-7|15|.
CASSLGSDWTVQQYF
TGTGCCAGCAGTTTAGGTTCGGACTGGACCGTTCAGCAGTACTTC
>TRBV29-1|few|TRBJ1-2|13|.
CSVDPGPNYGYTF
TGCAGCGTTGACCCGGGTCCTAACTATGGCTACACCTTC
>TRBV7-2|.|TRBJ1-3|17|TRBD1
CASSLAHIQGTGNTIYF
TGTGCCAGCAGCTTAGCGCATATACAGGGGACAGGAAACACCATATATTTT
>TRBV9|.|TRBJ2-2|14|.
CASSVDRGTGELFF
TGTGCCAGCAGCGTAGATAGAGGAACCGGGGAGCTGTTTTTT
>TRBV5-6|.|TRBJ1-1|11|.
CASSLEAEAFF
TGTGCCAGCAGCTTGGAGGCTGAGGCTTTCTTT
>TRBV29-1|.|TRBJ2-2|14|.
CSVAGLINTGELFF
TGCAGCGTTGCGGGTCTGATTAACACCGGGGAGCTGTTTTTT
>TRBV7-2|few|TRBJ2-7|14|.
CASSLAAGLAEQYF
TGTGCCAGCAGCTTAGCGGCAGGGCTTGCCGAGCAGTACTTC
>TRBV5-1|few|TRBJ2-7|17|TRBD1
CASSLLSGTGSTYEQYF
TGCGCCAGCAGCTTGCTCTCCGGGACAGGGTCCACCTACGAGCAGTACTTC
>TRBV7-2|.|TRBJ2-5|14|.
CASSSMWAEETQYF
TGTGCCAGCAGCTCAATGTGGGCCGAAGAGACCCAGTACTTC
>TRBV29-1|.|TRBJ2-7|12|.
CSVEGKTYEQYF
TGCAGCGTTGAAGGGAAGACCTACGAGCAGTACTTC
>TRBV12-3/TRBV12-4|.|TRBJ1-6|12|.
CASTPGGSPLHF
TGTGCCAGCACCCCGGGGGGGTCACCCCTCCACTTT
>TRBV7-9|.|TRBJ2-1|14|TRBD2
CASSFGASGNEQFF
TGTGCCAGCAGCTTCGGGGCTAGCGGTAATGAGCAGTTCTTC
>TRBV7-8|.|TRBJ2-3|14|TRBD1
CASSPNRGTDTQYF
TGTGCCAGCAGCCCCAACAGGGGGACAGATACGCAGTATTTT
>TRBV20-1|.|TRBJ2-7|16|.
CSARDSLGVRAYEQYF
TGCAGTGCTAGAGATTCATTGGGTGTACGAGCCTACGAGCAGTACTTC
>TRBV9|many|TRBJ1-1|14|.
CASSVIGADTEAFF
TGTGCCAGCAGCGTTATTGGGGCGGACACTGAAGCTTTCTTT
>TRBV6-1|few|TRBJ2-6|17|.
CASSDWVGPTRANVLTF
TGTGCCAGCAGTGATTGGGTGGGACCAACCAGGGCCAACGTCCTGACTTTC
>TRBV5-8|.|TRBJ1-1|15|.
CASSLGLVRATEAFF
TGTGCCAGCAGCTTGGGCTTGGTCAGGGCCACTGAAGCTTTCTTT
>TRBV4-2|few|TRBJ2-7|19|TRBD2
CASSQVWGETSGRAREQYF
TGTGCCAGCAGCCAAGTTTGGGGGGAAACTAGCGGGAGGGCCCGAGAGCAGTACTTC
>TRBV29-1|few|TRBJ2-1|20|TRBD1
CSVDERSRTGGSSSYNEQFF
TGCAGCGTTGACGAACGATCCCGGACAGGGGGATCCAGCTCCTACAATGAGCAGTTCTTC
>TRBV20-1|.|TRBJ1-6|15|.
CSARDSGGYNSPLHF
TGCAGTGCTAGAGACAGCGGCGGATATAATTCACCCCTCCACTTT
>TRBV3-1|.|TRBJ1-6|16|TRBD1
CASGSAATGSNSPLHF
TGTGCCAGCGGGTCTGCCGCGACAGGGAGTAATTCACCCCTCCACTTT
>TRBV11-2|.|TRBJ2-7|14|.
CASSPAGAAGEQYF
TGTGCCAGCAGCCCCGCGGGGGCTGCGGGAGAGCAGTACTTC
>TRBV27|few|TRBJ2-3|17|TRBD1
CASSLKIGTGVVDTQYF
TGTGCCAGCAGTTTAAAAATCGGGACAGGGGTGGTGGATACGCAGTATTTT
>TRBV5-6|many|TRBJ1-1|14|TRBD1
CASSLGTGGTEAFF
TGTGCCAGCAGCTTGGGGACAGGGGGCACTGAAGCTTTCTTT
>TRBV6-1|.|TRBJ2-1|13|.
CATSEGLNNEQFF
TGTGCCACCTCAGAAGGTCTTAACAATGAGCAGTTCTTC
>TRBV5-5|.|TRBJ1-5|14|.
CASSWTQRNQPQHF
TGTGCCAGCAGCTGGACACAGCGCAATCAGCCCCAGCATTTT
>TRBV28|.|TRBJ2-1|13|.
CASSLGVEVEQFF
TGTGCCAGCAGTTTGGGAGTGGAGGTTGAGCAGTTCTTC